The sequence of this T cell receptor (beta chain) was determined in a study of response to subunit inactivated influenza vaccine. TCRdb re-called the RT-PCR reads with MiXCR, one entry per CDR3 protein. Among around 150,000 distinct CDR3 sequences listed, 11% were seen once. V gave up 3 bases and J gave up 4 bases, with 10 bases separating them. Germline CDR1 is KGHSH and CDR2 is LQKENI. The CDR3 extends over 14 amino acids. Sequenced here: non-naive T cells sorted from PBMCs, sampled more than 35 days after vaccination. The chain couples TRBV18 to TRBJ2-1; TRBD1 might be the D (5 bases). The receptor comes from a man in his forties or fifties who received an inactivated influenza vaccine. The CDR3 DNA is TGTGCCAGCTCACCTACACAGGAGTACAATGAGCAGTTCTTC. It yields the protein CASSPTQEYNEQFF.